Listed here are 18 T cell receptor beta chains from one sample, sequenced in a study of cytomegalovirus exposure and HLA in healthy donors. The PCR had 60 Vbeta and 13 Jbeta primers. Here immunoSEQ multiplex PCR was the method, and the copy in TCRdb shows in-frame clones only, minus some. The repertoire holds about 170,000 clones, with 77% as singletons. Specimen: PBMCs. The receptors were sampled from a female donor in good health and CMV-seronegative.

J is TRBJ1-1 and V is TRBV28; no firm D call. Germline CDR1 is MDHEN and CDR2 is SYDVKM. Trimming removed 4 bases from V and 7 bases from J, with 13 bases in between. The length of the CDR3 is 13 residues. The chain's CDR3 is CASSSPRKREAFF. The CDR3 nucleotides read TGTGCCAGCAGTTCCCCGAGGAAGCGTGAAGCTTTCTTT.

The rearrangement uses TRBV28 and TRBJ2-7; D gene unclear. From germline, CDR1 is MDHEN and CDR2 SYDVKM. The CDR3 is 14 amino acids. Trimming removed 2 bases at V and 0 bases at J, with 8 bases between. The CDR3: CASSLVGSSYEQYF. The DNA for the CDR3 is TGTGCCAGCAGTTTAGTGGGCAGCTCCTACGAGCAGTACTTC.

The chain joins TRBV4-2 to TRBJ2-1; 10 nucleotides agree with TRBD2. The V gene end was trimmed by 2 bases and the J gene end by 1 base; junction bases not matched to a gene: 14. The CDR3 spans 20 residues. Germline values: CDR1 LGHNA, CDR2 YNFKEQ. CDR3 sequence: CASSQTPGLAGEDSYNEQFF. The DNA of the CDR3 is TGTGCCAGCAGCCAAACCCCGGGGCTAGCGGGAGAAGATTCCTACAATGAGCAGTTCTTC.

V gene TRBV19 combines with J gene TRBJ1-1, with a tentative D call TRBD1 (5 bases). This CDR3 comprises 12 residues. From germline, CDR1 is LNHDA and CDR2 SQIVND (reference sequence). Trimming removed 3 bases at V and 8 bases at J, with 10 bases between. Written as DNA, the CDR3 is TGTGCCAGTAGTATTGGGAGGGGAGAAGCTTTCTTT. Translated, it gives CASSIGRGEAFF.

This chain joins TRBV30 and TRBJ2-2; possible D gene TRBD2, 5 bases. This CDR3 spans 14 amino acids. Trimming shortened V by 0 bases and J by 3 bases, and 8 bases separated the two germline ends. Germline-derived CDR1 and CDR2 are GTSNPN and SVGIG (reference sequence). CDR3 protein: CAWSVSGYTGELFF. CDR3 DNA: TGTGCCTGGAGTGTCTCGGGGTACACCGGGGAGCTGTTTTTT.

The genes are TRBV19 and TRBJ1-5; 8 bases fit TRBD1. The CDR3 has 14 residues. Germline CDR1 LNHDA, CDR2 SQIVND (reference sequence). V shed 7 bases, J shed 5 bases, and the junction held 7 bases outside the gene matches. For the CDR3, the DNA is TGTGCCAGTACTTACCCAGGGGGCGATCAGCCCCAGCATTTT. This codes for CASTYPGGDQPQHF.

This clone was picked up a small number of times. This sequence joins TRBV6-5 and TRBJ1-2, with D tentatively TRBD1 (6 bases). The V gene's germline CDR1 is MNHEY and CDR2 SVGAGI. The CDR3 is made up of 12 amino acids. V lost 6 bases and J lost 7, with 12 bases in between. CDR3 protein: CASSRGGLGYTF. The CDR3 coding sequence is TGTGCCAGCAGCCGAGGGGGTCTTGGCTACACCTTC.

Here the CDR3 reads CAISGTGANYGYTF. In nucleotides, the CDR3 is TGTGCCATCAGTGGAACCGGGGCTAACTATGGCTACACCTTC. The chain uses TRBV10-3 and TRBJ1-2; D not resolved. V was clipped by 4 bases and J by 0 bases, with 9 bases between them. From germline, CDR1 is ENHRY and CDR2 SYGVKD. The CDR3 loop spans 14 amino acids.

The chain uses TRBV30 and TRBJ1-2; weak D call: TRBD1 (6 bases). The CDR3 is 13 residues long. Looked up from germline, CDR1 is GTSNPN and CDR2 is SVGIG (reference sequence). Trimming shortened V by 4 bases and J by 4 bases, and 13 bases separated the two germline ends. CDR3 protein: CAWTKQGTYGYTF. The CDR3 coding sequence is TGTGCCTGGACCAAACAGGGCACCTATGGCTACACCTTC.

The rearrangement links TRBV21-1 to TRBJ2-4; the D call of TRBD2 is as the table states it, not checked on the DNA. TRBV21-1 is listed as a pseudogene. CDR3 length: 19 amino acids. DNA of the CDR3: TGTGCCAGCAGCAAATGCGTCCGGCGGGGAGAATTAGCCAAAAACATTCAGTACTTC. Translated, it gives CASSKCVRRGELAKNIQYF.

This sequence joins TRBV21-1 and TRBJ2-7; TRBD2 is taken as the D call from the table, unchecked against the DNA. TRBV21-1 is classified as a pseudogene. The CDR3 is 16 residues long. CDR3 coding DNA: TGTGCCAGCAGCAAAGACGGGGGGTCGGGGTCCTACGAGCAGTACTTC. Translation: CASSKDGGSGSYEQYF.

The V and J genes are TRBV2 and TRBJ2-5, with TRBD1 identical over 8 bases. CDR1 and CDR2 from the germline V gene are SNHLY and FYNNEI. Trimming at V came to 5 bases and at J to 5 bases, leaving 10 bases not matched to a gene. This CDR3 has 15 amino acids. Here the CDR3 DNA reads TGTGCCAGCAGTATGGGACAGGTAGTGGGGGAGACCCAGTACTTC. Translation gives CASSMGQVVGETQYF.

This chain joins TRBV5-6 and TRBJ1-1; D unresolved. CDR1 and CDR2 from the germline V gene are SGHDT and YYEEEE. This CDR3 has 13 residues. Trimming took 4 bases from V and 0 from J, leaving 7 bases between them. Written as DNA, the CDR3 is TGTGCCAGCAGCGGAACAGTGAACACTGAAGCTTTCTTT. Its protein is CASSGTVNTEAFF.

The DNA for the CDR3 is TGTGCCAGCAGTTTGGCCAGCGGGGGAAACACCATATATTTT. It is translated as CASSLASGGNTIYF. The V gene is TRBV6-5, the J gene TRBJ1-3; D ambiguous. Trimming removed 4 bases from V and 4 bases from J, with 11 bases in between. The CDR3 contains 14 residues. From germline, CDR1 is MNHEY and CDR2 SVGAGI.

The chain employs TRBV11-1 and TRBJ2-1; 9 nucleotides match TRBD2. Germline CDR1 is SGHAT and CDR2 is FQDESV (reference sequence). Germline trimming cut 6 bases from V and 7 bases from J; bases unmatched to any gene: 7. This CDR3 has 14 residues. The CDR3 DNA sequence: TGTGCCAGCAGTAGGGCGGGGGGGCCGAATGAGCAGTTCTTC. This sequence encodes CASSRAGGPNEQFF.

The rearrangement uses TRBV18 and TRBJ2-7, with 10 positions matching TRBD2. CDR3 length: 15 amino acids. V was clipped by 4 bases and J by 4 bases; unmatched bases: 7. The germline gives CDR1 KGHSH, CDR2 LQKENI. The CDR3 nucleotides read TGTGCCAGCTCACTGGCCGGGACTAGCGAGTACGAGCAGTACTTC. It is translated as CASSLAGTSEYEQYF.

V usage is TRBV29-1 and J usage is TRBJ2-7, with 8 bases aligning to TRBD2. The ends lost 4 bases at V and 4 bases at J; junction bases unmatched: 6. The germline V gene encodes CDR1 SQVTM and CDR2 ANQGSEA. The CDR3 totals 13 residues. CDR3 amino acids: CSVALTSAYEQYF. CDR3 in DNA: TGCAGCGTTGCCCTGACTAGCGCTTACGAGCAGTACTTC.

This chain joins TRBV13 and TRBJ2-7; 7 nucleotides agree with TRBD1. CDR1 is PRHDT and CDR2 is FYEKMQ in the germline V gene (reference sequence). The CDR3 runs to 14 residues. Unmatched junction bases numbered 9, after V lost 2 bases and J lost 8 bases. The CDR3 coding sequence is TGTGCCAGCAGCTTAAGGGACAGACCCTTCAAGCAGTACTTC. This translates into CASSLRDRPFKQYF. The full variable domain, its missing parts supplied by reference TRBV13 and TRBJ2-7, is AAGVIQSPRHLIKEKRETATLKCYPIPRHDTVYWYQQGPGQDPQFLISFYEKMQSDKGSIPDRFSAQQFSDYHSELNMSSLELGDSALYFCASSLRDRPFKQYFGPGTRLTVT.